This T cell receptor beta chain was recovered during a study of blood T cell repertoires in COVID-19. The wider study: Acute-phase and convalescent COVID-19 samples originated in the United States, Italy and Spain.

The ends lost 5 bases at V and 4 bases at J; junction bases unmatched: 8. The germline V gene has CDR1 LNHDA and CDR2 SQIVND (reference sequence). The CDR3 totals 15 residues. Here immunoSEQ multiplex PCR was the method, and the copy in TCRdb shows in-frame clones only, minus some. The table has 60,000 to 70,000 clones, roughly 84% seen once. The rearrangement joins TRBV19 to TRBJ1-5; 7 positions agree with TRBD1. The sequence derives from a man aged 45-65 years with active COVID-19. Sequenced input: peripheral blood. CDR3 coding DNA: TGTGCCAGTAGTGGGGACAGAGGACTGAATCAGCCCCAGCATTTT. It specifies CASSGDRGLNQPQHF.